This T cell receptor beta chain was observed in a study of T cells after yellow fever vaccination. This CDR3 has 14 residues. The V gene's germline CDR1 is SSHAT and CDR2 FNYEAQ (reference sequence). A universal primer site and UMIs were added as TCR cDNA was made by 5'RACE template switching. TCRdb re-called the 5' RACE reads through MiXCR, storing one row per CDR3 protein. This table has 200,000 to 250,000 distinct CDR3 sequences, less than 8.5% appearing once. Ten or more counts support this clonotype. Its antigen is unknown. The germline gene is not matched at one end of the junction; a read error may be the cause. Findings and caveats of the study: Contamination by abundant bulk-population clonotypes could be present in FACS-sorted repertoires. Once the booster was given, most primary-vaccination clones reappeared, at around 96% for CD4 and more than 85% for CD8.

This clonotype originated in a man between 25 and 39 years old who received the YFV17D yellow fever vaccine. V gene TRBV7-7 combines with J gene TRBJ2-3; no clear D gene. Sequences were derived from CD4+ T cells sorted from PBMCs, sampled 15 days after the yellow fever booster vaccination. This CDR3 is CASSRTSSTDTQYF. Here the CDR3 DNA reads TGTGCTAGCAGTCGGACCTCTAGCACAGATACGCAGTATTTT.